This T cell receptor (beta chain) derives from a study of cytomegalovirus exposure and HLA in healthy donors. As for the study in general: Among the 300 to 400 donors who were genotyped, 81% fell in the genetic ancestry cluster that is associated with self-reported Caucasian donors. Overall study results and limits: Most observed TCR sequences were rare, whereas some public TCRs were detected in many donors.

The germline CDR1 and CDR2 sequences are MNHEY and SVGAGI. V was trimmed by 0 bases and J by 4 bases, leaving 7 bases between them. The CDR3 has 14 amino acids. With respect to this clone: The antigen is undetermined.

The PCR made use of 60 Vbeta and 13 Jbeta primers. The repertoire was sequenced with immunoSEQ multiplex PCR; TCRdb's copy has only in-frame clones and lacks some. Of tens of thousands of clones listed, more than 60% were seen once; the top ten hold approximately 1.6%. The V call is TRBV6-5, the J call TRBJ1-3; TRBD1 is a possible D gene (6 bases). Sequencing was carried out using PBMCs. This clonotype was obtained from a man between 35 and 55 years old in good health and CMV-seronegative. CDR3 DNA: TGTGCCAGCAGTTACTCGAGGGGGGGAAACACCATATATTTT. Translated: CASSYSRGGNTIYF.